The rows below give T cell receptor beta chains drawn from one sample of a study of CD8+ T cells in alopecia areata. Some clones are missing from TCRdb's copy, which holds only in-frame ones; the method was immunoSEQ multiplex PCR. The sample contains about 210,000 clones, about 58% of which appear only once. The sequencing here drew on CD4+ T cells sorted from blood, taken at week 4, from a patient treated with tofacitinib. Receptors originate from a human donor with alopecia areata. CDR3s include the opening cysteine and the closing phenylalanine or tryptophan. A D gene is named only where the DNA matches it firmly. Size values are once, few and many counts, or a class for expanded clones, and some rows have none.

>14|TRBJ2-5|.|TRBV7-2|.
TGTGCCAGCAGCTTAGCTAGAGGGGGTCAGACCCAGTACTTC
CASSLARGGQTQYF
>15|TRBJ1-6|.|TRBV14|.
TGTGCCAGCAGCCAAGACCCGCCAGGGCGCTCACCCCTCCACTTT
CASSQDPPGRSPLHF
>14|TRBJ2-3|.|TRBV7-6|many
TGTGCCAGCAGCTTAGCACCCGGGCAGGGGAGCTGGTATTTT
CASSLAPGQGSWYF
>16|TRBJ1-1|TRBD1|TRBV27|.
TGTGCCAGCACCGTGGCAGGGGGCTTCGGATCGGCTGAAGCTTTCTTT
CASTVAGGFGSAEAFF
>15|TRBJ2-3|TRBD2|TRBV7-3|.
TGTGCCAGCAGCTTACGGGGGGGCAACACAGATACGCAGTATTTT
CASSLRGGNTDTQYF
>14|TRBJ1-6|TRBD1|TRBV25-1|.
TGTGCCAGCAGTCGAGGACAGGGGATTCCACCCCTCCACTTT
CASSRGQGIPPLHF
>14|TRBJ2-2|TRBD1|TRBV7-7|few
TGTGCCAGCAGCCGGGACAGCAACACCGGGGAGCTGTTTTTT
CASSRDSNTGELFF
>14|TRBJ1-5|TRBD1|TRBV30|.
TGTGCCTGGAGTATCGGGACAGGGAATCAGCCCCAGCATTTT
CAWSIGTGNQPQHF
>12|TRBJ2-5|.|TRBV30|.
TGTGCCTGGACGGGACTGCAGGAGACCCAGTACTTC
CAWTGLQETQYF
>15|TRBJ2-3|TRBD2|TRBV2|.
TGTGCCAGCAGAGATCTAGCGGGGGGGCTAGATACGCAGTATTTT
CASRDLAGGLDTQYF
>13|TRBJ1-1|.|TRBV6-5|.
TGTGCCAGCAGTTACGACCGGAACACTGAAGCTTTCTTT
CASSYDRNTEAFF
>14|TRBJ2-1|TRBD1|TRBV7-9|.
TGTGCCAGCAGCTTAGCCCTACAGGGGTATGAGCAGTTCTTC
CASSLALQGYEQFF
>16|TRBJ1-2|TRBD1|TRBV4-3|few
TGCGCCAGCAGCCAAGAGGGGGGACAGGGATCGTATGGCTACACCTTC
CASSQEGGQGSYGYTF
>16|TRBJ2-7|.|TRBV9|.
TGTGCCAGCAGCGTAGGATTCGGGAGAGGATCCTACGAGCAGTACTTC
CASSVGFGRGSYEQYF
>15|TRBJ1-1|TRBD1|TRBV2|few
TGTGCCAGAGGGGAGCCAACAGGGGCAGTCACTGAAGCTTTCTTT
CARGEPTGAVTEAFF
>13|TRBJ1-2|TRBD1|TRBV6-6|.
TGTGCCAGCAGCCCCGACAGGGGGAATGGCTACACCTTC
CASSPDRGNGYTF
>15|TRBJ2-6|.|TRBV15|.
TGTGCCACCAGCAGAGATGGGGCTGGGGCCAACGTCCTGACTTTC
CATSRDGAGANVLTF
>13|TRBJ2-1|TRBD2|TRBV5-1|few
TGCGCCAGCAGCGCCGGACTAGCAAATGAGCAGTTCTTC
CASSAGLANEQFF